This TCR beta chain was captured by sequencing in a study of OX40 agonist ivuxolimab in advanced cancers. Overall study: Patients received ivuxolimab, an agonistic anti-OX40 (CD134) antibody.

Using immunoSEQ multiplex PCR, the repertoire was profiled, and TCRdb retains in-frame clones only, with some absent. The sample contains 60,000 to 100,000 clones, roughly 84% of which appear only once. Findings and limits, study-wide: At 0.1 to 3.0 mg/kg and by week 6, CD4+ and CD8+ T cells in the blood had expanded clonally.

The V and J ends lost 4 bases and 1 base respectively, with 10 bases between them. This CDR3 is 13 amino acids long. Germline-derived CDR1 and CDR2 are SQVTM and ANQGSEA. As for this clone: As yet, its antigen is unknown.

Sequencing used CD4+ or CD8+ T cells sorted from blood, obtained in a trial of the OX40 agonist ivuxolimab. The sequence was obtained from an adult with an advanced solid tumor such as melanoma, head and neck, liver or kidney cancer. This rearrangement joins TRBV29-1 to TRBJ1-1; D unclear. The CDR3 coding sequence is TGCAGCGTTGCCGCGGGGAGGAACACTGAAGCTTTCTTT. This gives the protein CSVAAGRNTEAFF.